The rows below give T cell receptor beta chains drawn from one sample of a study of T cell responses to AZD1222 COVID-19 vaccine. TCRdb's copy holds only in-frame clones and misses some; the assay was immunoSEQ multiplex PCR. There are about 120,000 clones in the sample; under 95% occur only once, and about 5% lies in the top ten. The specimen comprised peripheral blood, sampled 28 days after the second AZD1222 dose. These receptor sequences come from an adult who received the AZD1222 COVID-19 vaccine. CDR3s include the opening cysteine and the closing phenylalanine or tryptophan. D genes are given only for firm matches. Expanded clones get a size class; other rows say once, few or many, or leave the size out.

TRBV27	TRBJ2-7	-	-	CASSTNRVYEQYF	TGTGCCAGCAGCACCAACAGGGTTTACGAGCAGTACTTC
TRBV10-2	TRBJ2-2	-	once	CASTQNTGELFF	TGCGCCAGCACACAGAACACCGGGGAGCTGTTTTTT
TRBV6-6	TRBJ1-2	-	-	CASRLTVNYGYTF	TGTGCCAGCCGGCTGACAGTTAACTATGGCTACACCTTC
TRBV3-1/TRBV3-2	TRBJ1-2	-	-	CASSQENRIYGYTF	TGTGCCAGCAGCCAAGAAAACAGGATCTATGGCTACACCTTC
TRBV7-6	TRBJ2-1	TRBD2	-	CASSLALGAGVSSYNEQFF	TGTGCCAGCAGCTTAGCGTTAGGTGCGGGGGTGAGCTCCTACAATGAGCAGTTCTTC
TRBV5-4	TRBJ2-5	TRBD2	-	CASSQTSGGGKTQYF	TGTGCCAGCAGCCAAACTAGCGGGGGAGGGAAGACCCAGTACTTC
TRBV6-5	TRBJ1-6	-	-	CASSPPQGSNSPLHF	TGTGCCAGCAGTCCCCCGCAGGGAAGTAATTCACCCCTCCACTTT
TRBV20-1	TRBJ1-2	TRBD1	medium-sized	CSSGTDYGYTF	TGCAGCTCGGGGACAGACTATGGCTACACCTTC
TRBV7-9	TRBJ1-3	-	-	CASSPRTISSGSGNTIYF	TGTGCCAGCAGCCCCCGGACAATTTCCTCCGGCTCTGGAAACACCATATATTTT
TRBV7-2	TRBJ2-1	TRBD2	-	CASSSGLAGGNEQFF	TGTGCCAGCAGCTCCGGACTAGCGGGGGGGAATGAGCAGTTCTTC
TRBV24-1	TRBJ2-5	-	-	CATSVGPGEETQYF	TGTGCCACGAGTGTTGGTCCCGGCGAAGAGACCCAGTACTTC
TRBV7-3	TRBJ1-1	TRBD1	-	CASSQDQGAEAFF	TGTGCCAGCAGCCAAGATCAGGGGGCTGAAGCTTTCTTT
TRBV27	TRBJ1-6	-	-	CASSLLQFSPLHF	TGTGCCAGCAGTTTACTACAGTTTTCACCCCTCCACTTT
TRBV5-6	TRBJ2-1	TRBD2	-	CASRLGLVSYNEQFF	TGTGCCAGCAGATTGGGACTAGTCTCCTACAATGAGCAGTTCTTC
TRBV24-1	TRBJ2-2	-	-	CATTGWRLFF	TGTGCCACCACCGGGTGGAGGCTGTTTTTT
TRBV7-9	TRBJ2-5	-	-	CASSLGTHEETQYF	TGTGCCAGCAGTCTTGGGACGCATGAAGAGACCCAGTACTTC
TRBV7-2	TRBJ1-1	-	-	CAISPEMNTEAFF	TGTGCCATCTCGCCAGAAATGAACACTGAAGCTTTCTTT
TRBV6-2/TRBV6-3	TRBJ2-2	-	once	CASSLLTVTGELFF	TGTGCCAGCAGCCTCCTGACGGTCACCGGGGAGCTGTTTTTT
TRBV18	TRBJ1-1	-	-	CASSEDLNTEAFF	TGTGCCAGCTCGGAAGACCTTAACACTGAAGCTTTCTTT
TRBV12-5	TRBJ1-4	TRBD1	-	CASGFDTLGQTNEKLFF	TGTGCTAGTGGTTTTGACACCTTGGGACAGACTAATGAAAAACTGTTTTTT
TRBV5-1	TRBJ2-2	-	once	CASSPAGRSTGELFF	TGCGCCAGCAGCCCCGCGGGGAGGAGCACCGGGGAGCTGTTTTTT
TRBV7-2	TRBJ1-1	-	-	CASSLFPMGGNTEAFF	TGTGCCAGCAGCTTATTCCCCATGGGGGGGAACACTGAAGCTTTCTTT
TRBV7-2	TRBJ2-7	TRBD1	-	CASSLSRQGYEQYF	TGTGCCAGCAGCTTATCTAGACAGGGCTACGAGCAGTACTTC
TRBV9	TRBJ1-4	-	-	CASSLGSDPTNEKLFF	TGTGCCAGCAGCTTGGGAAGTGATCCAACTAATGAAAAACTGTTTTTT
TRBV5-1	TRBJ2-7	-	-	CASSATGANEQYF	TGCGCCAGCAGCGCAACGGGAGCCAACGAGCAGTACTTC
TRBV7-6	TRBJ2-1	TRBD2	-	CASSFGTSGSGYEQFF	TGTGCCAGCAGCTTCGGGACTAGCGGGAGTGGATATGAGCAGTTCTTC